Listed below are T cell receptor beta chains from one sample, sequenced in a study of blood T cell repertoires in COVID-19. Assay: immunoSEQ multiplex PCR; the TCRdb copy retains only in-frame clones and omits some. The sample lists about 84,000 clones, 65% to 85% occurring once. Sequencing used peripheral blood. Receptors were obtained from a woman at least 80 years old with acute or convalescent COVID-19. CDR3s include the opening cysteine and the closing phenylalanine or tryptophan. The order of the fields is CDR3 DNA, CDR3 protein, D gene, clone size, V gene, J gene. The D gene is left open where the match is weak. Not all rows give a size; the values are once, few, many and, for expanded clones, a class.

cdr3_nt: TGTGCCAGTAGTAAGGCCGGGACTGACAACAATGAGCAGTTCTTC
cdr3_aa: CASSKAGTDNNEQFF
d_call: -
clone_size: -
v_call: TRBV19
j_call: TRBJ2-1

cdr3_nt: TGCGCCAGCAACGGAGCCGGGAATGAGCAGTTCTTC
cdr3_aa: CASNGAGNEQFF
d_call: -
clone_size: -
v_call: TRBV10-2
j_call: TRBJ2-1

cdr3_nt: TGCGCCAGCAGCCTCCTCTCGGGACAGAACACCGGGGAGCTGTTTTTT
cdr3_aa: CASSLLSGQNTGELFF
d_call: -
clone_size: -
v_call: TRBV5-1
j_call: TRBJ2-2

cdr3_nt: TGTGCCAGCAGCGCCGCCCCGGGAGCGACGTACTTC
cdr3_aa: CASSAAPGATYF
d_call: -
clone_size: once
v_call: TRBV5-6
j_call: TRBJ2-7

cdr3_nt: TGTGCCAGCACCCCGGGACAGGCCTACAATGAGCAGTTCTTC
cdr3_aa: CASTPGQAYNEQFF
d_call: TRBD1
clone_size: once
v_call: TRBV6-5
j_call: TRBJ2-1

cdr3_nt: TGTGCCAGCTCACCGGCTAGCGGGAGTAATAATGAGCAGTTCTTC
cdr3_aa: CASSPASGSNNEQFF
d_call: TRBD2
clone_size: -
v_call: TRBV18
j_call: TRBJ2-1

cdr3_nt: TGCGCCAGCAGCTTCGGACAGGGCTCCTACGAGCAGTACTTC
cdr3_aa: CASSFGQGSYEQYF
d_call: TRBD1
clone_size: few
v_call: TRBV5-1
j_call: TRBJ2-7

cdr3_nt: TGTGCCAGCTCTCGGGGCTCCTACGAGCAGTACTTC
cdr3_aa: CASSRGSYEQYF
d_call: -
clone_size: -
v_call: TRBV18
j_call: TRBJ2-7

cdr3_nt: TGTGCCACCAGTGATGCGGGGACAGGGATCCACGAGCAGTACTTC
cdr3_aa: CATSDAGTGIHEQYF
d_call: TRBD1
clone_size: once
v_call: TRBV24-1
j_call: TRBJ2-7

cdr3_nt: TGTGCCAGCAGCTTATCCAGGGCCGGGGGCACTGAAGCTTTCTTT
cdr3_aa: CASSLSRAGGTEAFF
d_call: -
clone_size: -
v_call: TRBV7-2
j_call: TRBJ1-1

cdr3_nt: TGCGCCAGCACCCCCCTAGCGCCCGAGGCCTACGAGCAGTACTTC
cdr3_aa: CASTPLAPEAYEQYF
d_call: -
clone_size: -
v_call: TRBV5-1
j_call: TRBJ2-7

cdr3_nt: TGTGCCAGCAGAGATACAGGGATAAGCTATGGCTACACCTTC
cdr3_aa: CASRDTGISYGYTF
d_call: -
clone_size: few
v_call: TRBV27
j_call: TRBJ1-2

cdr3_nt: TGTGCCAGCAGCCGACTAGCGGGAGGGTGGAATGAGCAGTTCTTC
cdr3_aa: CASSRLAGGWNEQFF
d_call: TRBD2
clone_size: -
v_call: TRBV11-3
j_call: TRBJ2-1

cdr3_nt: TGTGCCAGCAGCTTATGGGGCCCCATGGACTACGAGCAGTACTTC
cdr3_aa: CASSLWGPMDYEQYF
d_call: -
clone_size: -
v_call: TRBV11-2
j_call: TRBJ2-7

cdr3_nt: TGTGCCAGCTCACCACCTGAGGGACAGGGGGCCAATCAGCCCCAGCATTTT
cdr3_aa: CASSPPEGQGANQPQHF
d_call: TRBD1
clone_size: once
v_call: TRBV18
j_call: TRBJ1-5

cdr3_nt: TGTGCCAGCTGGCTTCGACAGGGAGACCCATCTGGGGCCAACGTCCTGACTTTC
cdr3_aa: CASWLRQGDPSGANVLTF
d_call: -
clone_size: -
v_call: TRBV21-1
j_call: TRBJ2-6

cdr3_nt: TGCAGCGTTGAAGAGGGGGGGCAGGGTGAAAAACTGTTTTTT
cdr3_aa: CSVEEGGQGEKLFF
d_call: -
clone_size: -
v_call: TRBV29-1
j_call: TRBJ1-4

cdr3_nt: TGTGCCAGCAGCGTAACAGGGGACGAGCAGTACTTC
cdr3_aa: CASSVTGDEQYF
d_call: TRBD1
clone_size: -
v_call: TRBV5-8
j_call: TRBJ2-7

cdr3_nt: TGTGCCAGCAGGCCTCAGGGAACTGAAGCTTTCTTT
cdr3_aa: CASRPQGTEAFF
d_call: -
clone_size: -
v_call: TRBV28
j_call: TRBJ1-1

cdr3_nt: TGTGCCACCAGTGATTCCCGACAGGAGATTGAGACCCAGTACTTC
cdr3_aa: CATSDSRQEIETQYF
d_call: -
clone_size: -
v_call: TRBV24-1
j_call: TRBJ2-5

cdr3_nt: TGTGCCAGCAGCCTGAACAGGGTAGATGGCTACACCTTC
cdr3_aa: CASSLNRVDGYTF
d_call: -
clone_size: -
v_call: TRBV5-4
j_call: TRBJ1-2

cdr3_nt: TGTGCCAGCAGTTTATTATGGGGCTCCCATGAGCAGTACTTC
cdr3_aa: CASSLLWGSHEQYF
d_call: -
clone_size: -
v_call: TRBV28
j_call: TRBJ2-7

cdr3_nt: TGCGCCAGCAGCCAAGCAATGACAGGGCCCTTCTCTGGAAACACCATATATTTT
cdr3_aa: CASSQAMTGPFSGNTIYF
d_call: TRBD1
clone_size: -
v_call: TRBV4-3
j_call: TRBJ1-3

cdr3_nt: TGTGCCAGCAGTTCCAACAGGGGGAGAATTCAGCCCCAGCATTTT
cdr3_aa: CASSSNRGRIQPQHF
d_call: TRBD1
clone_size: -
v_call: TRBV6-2/TRBV6-3
j_call: TRBJ1-5

cdr3_nt: TGTGCCAGCAGTGAATCAGTCCGAGGGGGTTCACCCCTCCACTTT
cdr3_aa: CASSESVRGGSPLHF
d_call: -
clone_size: few
v_call: TRBV25-1
j_call: TRBJ1-6

cdr3_nt: TGTGCCAGCAGTTTCGGGACAGGGAACGAGCAGTACTTC
cdr3_aa: CASSFGTGNEQYF
d_call: TRBD1
clone_size: -
v_call: TRBV6-6
j_call: TRBJ2-7

cdr3_nt: TGTGCCAGTAGCTCGACAGGGTCGATCGACGAGCAGTACTTC
cdr3_aa: CASSSTGSIDEQYF
d_call: TRBD1
clone_size: -
v_call: TRBV19
j_call: TRBJ2-7

cdr3_nt: TGTGCCACGGGAAGAGCGGGAGCTAGCACAGATACGCAGTATTTT
cdr3_aa: CATGRAGASTDTQYF
d_call: TRBD2
clone_size: -
v_call: TRBV28
j_call: TRBJ2-3

cdr3_nt: TGTGCCAGCAGGGGGACTATTGGCACAGATACGCAGTATTTT
cdr3_aa: CASRGTIGTDTQYF
d_call: TRBD2
clone_size: -
v_call: TRBV6-5
j_call: TRBJ2-3

cdr3_nt: TGTGCCAGCAGTTTAGCCTCGACAGGGAACACTGAAGCTTTCTTT
cdr3_aa: CASSLASTGNTEAFF
d_call: -
clone_size: -
v_call: TRBV28
j_call: TRBJ1-1

cdr3_nt: TGTGCCTGGAGGAAGCAGACTGTTACCTACGAGCAGTACTTC
cdr3_aa: CAWRKQTVTYEQYF
d_call: -
clone_size: -
v_call: TRBV30
j_call: TRBJ2-7

cdr3_nt: TGTGCCAGCAGTGCCCACCGAGACAGGGCTGAAGCTTTCTTT
cdr3_aa: CASSAHRDRAEAFF
d_call: TRBD1
clone_size: -
v_call: TRBV25-1
j_call: TRBJ1-1

cdr3_nt: TGTGCCAGCAGCCACCCTAGCGGGAGGGGGAACACCGGGGAGCTGTTTTTT
cdr3_aa: CASSHPSGRGNTGELFF
d_call: TRBD2
clone_size: -
v_call: TRBV3-1/TRBV3-2
j_call: TRBJ2-2

cdr3_nt: TGTGCCAGCAGCCAAGATGGAAGGACAGGGAGTAACTATGGCTACACCTTC
cdr3_aa: CASSQDGRTGSNYGYTF
d_call: TRBD1
clone_size: -
v_call: TRBV4-2
j_call: TRBJ1-2

cdr3_nt: TGTGCCAGCAGTTTGACTAGCGGGAGGAGTCAAGAGACCCAGTACTTC
cdr3_aa: CASSLTSGRSQETQYF
d_call: TRBD2
clone_size: -
v_call: TRBV28
j_call: TRBJ2-5

cdr3_nt: TGTGCCAGCAGTGCACAGGGAAGCAATCAGCCCCAGCATTTT
cdr3_aa: CASSAQGSNQPQHF
d_call: -
clone_size: few
v_call: TRBV2
j_call: TRBJ1-5

cdr3_nt: TGCGCCAGCAGCTTGCCCCAACTAGCGGGAGGCCGTCCAGAGACCCAGTACTTC
cdr3_aa: CASSLPQLAGGRPETQYF
d_call: TRBD2
clone_size: -
v_call: TRBV5-1
j_call: TRBJ2-5

cdr3_nt: TGTGCCAGCAGCTTGGCGACGGGACAGGGAAAATATGGCTACACCTTC
cdr3_aa: CASSLATGQGKYGYTF
d_call: TRBD1
clone_size: -
v_call: TRBV5-6
j_call: TRBJ1-2

cdr3_nt: TGTGCCAGCAGCCAAGTCCTAGTCAATGAGCAGTTCTTC
cdr3_aa: CASSQVLVNEQFF
d_call: -
clone_size: -
v_call: TRBV3-1/TRBV3-2
j_call: TRBJ2-1

cdr3_nt: TGTGCCAGCAGCTTGGGACAGGGAAATGAAAAACTGTTTTTT
cdr3_aa: CASSLGQGNEKLFF
d_call: TRBD1
clone_size: -
v_call: TRBV11-3
j_call: TRBJ1-4

cdr3_nt: TGTGCCAGCAGGGTAGGGGGAGAATCTGGAAACACCATATATTTT
cdr3_aa: CASRVGGESGNTIYF
d_call: -
clone_size: -
v_call: TRBV28
j_call: TRBJ1-3

cdr3_nt: TGTGCCAGCAGCCATAGCGGGGGTAACTACGAGCAGTACTTC
cdr3_aa: CASSHSGGNYEQYF
d_call: TRBD2
clone_size: few
v_call: TRBV5-4
j_call: TRBJ2-7

cdr3_nt: TGTGCCATCAGTGTAACACAGGAGACTCACGAGCAGTACTTC
cdr3_aa: CAISVTQETHEQYF
d_call: -
clone_size: -
v_call: TRBV10-3
j_call: TRBJ2-7

cdr3_nt: TGTGCCAGCAGCGAGGGACTAGCGGGAGGTAGCTCCTACGAGCAGTACTTC
cdr3_aa: CASSEGLAGGSSYEQYF
d_call: TRBD2
clone_size: -
v_call: TRBV14
j_call: TRBJ2-7

cdr3_nt: TGTGCCAGCAGCGTAGATTCAGGGACTAACTATGGCTACACCTTC
cdr3_aa: CASSVDSGTNYGYTF
d_call: -
clone_size: -
v_call: TRBV9
j_call: TRBJ1-2

cdr3_nt: TGTGCCAGCTCACCATTACCCACGGGAGGAAACACCATATATTTT
cdr3_aa: CASSPLPTGGNTIYF
d_call: -
clone_size: -
v_call: TRBV18
j_call: TRBJ1-3

cdr3_nt: TGCGCCAGTAACAGGGGCCACGAGCAGTACTTC
cdr3_aa: CASNRGHEQYF
d_call: TRBD1
clone_size: -
v_call: TRBV10-2
j_call: TRBJ2-7

cdr3_nt: TGTGCCAGTAGTATAGGACAGGGTGACACTGAAGCTTTCTTT
cdr3_aa: CASSIGQGDTEAFF
d_call: TRBD1
clone_size: -
v_call: TRBV19
j_call: TRBJ1-1

cdr3_nt: TGTGCCAGCAGCCAACGGGGGGTGGAGGATGGCTACACCTTC
cdr3_aa: CASSQRGVEDGYTF
d_call: -
clone_size: -
v_call: TRBV3-1/TRBV3-2
j_call: TRBJ1-2

cdr3_nt: TGTGCCAGCAGTGACAGGGGCCTGAACACTGAAGCTTTCTTT
cdr3_aa: CASSDRGLNTEAFF
d_call: TRBD1
clone_size: few
v_call: TRBV6-2/TRBV6-3
j_call: TRBJ1-1

cdr3_nt: TGTGCCAGCAGCCACCCCCAGACTAGCGGGTTGACCTACGAGCAGTACTTC
cdr3_aa: CASSHPQTSGLTYEQYF
d_call: TRBD2
clone_size: few
v_call: TRBV6-2/TRBV6-3
j_call: TRBJ2-7

cdr3_nt: TGTGCCATTACCCCCTCGGTGAACACTGAAGCTTTCTTT
cdr3_aa: CAITPSVNTEAFF
d_call: -
clone_size: -
v_call: TRBV10-3
j_call: TRBJ1-1

cdr3_nt: TGCGCCAGCAGCTTGCAGCCTAGCGCTCAAGAGACCCAGTACTTC
cdr3_aa: CASSLQPSAQETQYF
d_call: -
clone_size: once
v_call: TRBV5-1
j_call: TRBJ2-5

cdr3_nt: TGTGCCAGTAGTCCGGGACAGGGAAGAGAGCAGTACTTC
cdr3_aa: CASSPGQGREQYF
d_call: TRBD1
clone_size: -
v_call: TRBV19
j_call: TRBJ2-7

cdr3_nt: TGTGCCAGCAGCAGGGGACAGGGTGGTGGGTACGAGCAGTACTTC
cdr3_aa: CASSRGQGGGYEQYF
d_call: -
clone_size: -
v_call: TRBV21-1
j_call: TRBJ2-7

cdr3_nt: TGTGCCAGTTCCGCGGACAGGGGAGAGACCCAGTACTTC
cdr3_aa: CASSADRGETQYF
d_call: TRBD1
clone_size: -
v_call: TRBV19
j_call: TRBJ2-5

cdr3_nt: TGTGCCAGCAGCTTAAGCCTGACAGGGCTCCAAGAGACCCAGTACTTC
cdr3_aa: CASSLSLTGLQETQYF
d_call: TRBD1
clone_size: -
v_call: TRBV11-1
j_call: TRBJ2-5

cdr3_nt: TGTGCCAGCAGTTTTAGCCGAGGTGGGACTGAAGCTTTCTTT
cdr3_aa: CASSFSRGGTEAFF
d_call: -
clone_size: few
v_call: TRBV6-2/TRBV6-3
j_call: TRBJ1-1